This record concerns one T cell receptor beta chain sequence. The antigen is unknown. Extracted RNA was reverse transcribed, and the resulting cDNA served as sequencing template. Profiling relied on immunoSEQ multiplex PCR, and the TCRdb table lists in-frame clones only, not all of them. The profile shows about 140,000 clones, approximately 86% of them singletons. This specimen comes from a study of CD8+ T cells in alopecia areata. In the study overall: A regimen of oral tofacitinib, 5 to 10 mg twice daily, was given to treated patients. General study points: Administration of tofacitinib significantly diminished scalp clonality and expanded CD8+ clones within the top 100.

The germline V and J ends were trimmed by 1 base and 5 bases, with 7 bases remaining between them. Per the germline V gene, CDR1 is SGHRS and CDR2 is YFSETQ. The length of the CDR3 is 12 residues. Treatment meaning: oral pan-JAK inhibitor, 5-10 mg twice daily. Lesional scalp punch biopsies and peripheral blood came from alopecia areata patients. This material consisted of CD8+ T cells sorted from blood, taken at week 4, from a patient treated with tofacitinib. The V call is TRBV5-1, the J call TRBJ2-7, with D hard to call. The receptor was isolated from a human donor with alopecia areata. CDR3 amino acids: CASSLYLNEQYF. The CDR3 coding sequence is TGCGCCAGCAGCTTGTATCTCAACGAGCAGTACTTC.